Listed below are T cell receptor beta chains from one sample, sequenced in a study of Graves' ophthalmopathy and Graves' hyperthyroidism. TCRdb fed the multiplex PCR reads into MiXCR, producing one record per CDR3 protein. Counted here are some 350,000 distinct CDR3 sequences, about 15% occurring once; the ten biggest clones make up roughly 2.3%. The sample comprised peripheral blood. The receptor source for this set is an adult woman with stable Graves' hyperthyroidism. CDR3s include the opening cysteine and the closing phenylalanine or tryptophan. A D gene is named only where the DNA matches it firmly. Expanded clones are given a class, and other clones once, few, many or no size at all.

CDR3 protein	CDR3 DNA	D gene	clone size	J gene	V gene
CASRPLDNSGNTIYF	TGTGCCAGCAGACCGTTAGACAACTCTGGAAACACCATATATTTT	-	-	TRBJ1-3	TRBV6-2/TRBV6-3
CASRIQRDYGYTF	TGTGCCAGCAGGATACAAAGGGACTATGGCTACACCTTC	-	many	TRBJ1-2	TRBV28
CASSYPGPTPTGELFF	TGTGCCAGCAGTTACCCAGGGCCGACCCCCACCGGGGAGCTGTTTTTT	-	-	TRBJ2-2	TRBV6-2/TRBV6-3
CASRRDRVILGPPLHF	TGTGCCAGCCGCCGCGACAGGGTGATTTTGGGGCCACCCCTCCACTTT	TRBD1	-	TRBJ1-6	TRBV7-9
CASSPDGRNNQPQHF	TGTGCCAGCAGCCCGGACGGACGGAATAATCAGCCCCAGCATTTT	-	many	TRBJ1-5	TRBV12-3/TRBV12-4
CASSLGIYANTGELFF	TGTGCCAGCAGTTTGGGGATATACGCGAACACCGGGGAGCTGTTTTTT	-	many	TRBJ2-2	TRBV12-3/TRBV12-4
CASSSWTIQETQYF	TGTGCCAGCAGCTCTTGGACTATTCAAGAGACCCAGTACTTC	-	many	TRBJ2-5	TRBV3-1
CASSPSPGVIGNTIYF	TGTGCCAGCAGCCCGAGTCCAGGGGTGATCGGAAACACCATATATTTT	-	-	TRBJ1-3	TRBV3-1
CATQQDRDYGYTF	TGTGCCACCCAACAAGACAGGGACTATGGCTACACCTTC	TRBD1	many	TRBJ1-2	TRBV2
CASSLESADPKFF	TGTGCCAGCAGCTTAGAGTCGGCGGATCCGAAGTTCTTC	-	-	TRBJ2-1	TRBV7-2
CASSPVGQANYGYTF	TGTGCCAGCAGCCCGGTAGGACAGGCTAACTATGGCTACACCTTC	TRBD1	many	TRBJ1-2	TRBV5-8
CASSADLREPQHF	TGTGCCAGCAGTGCGGACCTGAGGGAGCCCCAGCATTTT	-	once	TRBJ1-5	TRBV6-1
CASSISDTTPGYTF	TGTGCCAGTAGTATAAGTGACACTACGCCCGGCTACACCTTC	-	many	TRBJ1-2	TRBV19
CASSGGQRYEQYF	TGTGCCAGCAGTGGCGGACAGCGATACGAGCAGTACTTC	-	many	TRBJ2-7	TRBV12-3/TRBV12-4
CASSLCVPGLAGARDGELFF	TGTGCCAGCAGTTTATGCGTACCGGGACTAGCGGGAGCCCGGGACGGGGAGCTGTTTTTT	TRBD2	many	TRBJ2-2	TRBV28
CASSLERDRVAEQYF	TGCGCCAGCAGCTTGGAACGGGACAGGGTGGCCGAGCAGTACTTC	TRBD1	many	TRBJ2-7	TRBV5-1
CASSLDTGSLEQYF	TGCGCCAGCAGCTTGGATACAGGGTCCCTCGAGCAGTACTTC	-	few	TRBJ2-7	TRBV5-1
CSVVPGTGGSEQYF	TGCAGCGTTGTTCCCGGGACAGGGGGCTCCGAGCAGTACTTC	TRBD1	many	TRBJ2-7	TRBV29-1